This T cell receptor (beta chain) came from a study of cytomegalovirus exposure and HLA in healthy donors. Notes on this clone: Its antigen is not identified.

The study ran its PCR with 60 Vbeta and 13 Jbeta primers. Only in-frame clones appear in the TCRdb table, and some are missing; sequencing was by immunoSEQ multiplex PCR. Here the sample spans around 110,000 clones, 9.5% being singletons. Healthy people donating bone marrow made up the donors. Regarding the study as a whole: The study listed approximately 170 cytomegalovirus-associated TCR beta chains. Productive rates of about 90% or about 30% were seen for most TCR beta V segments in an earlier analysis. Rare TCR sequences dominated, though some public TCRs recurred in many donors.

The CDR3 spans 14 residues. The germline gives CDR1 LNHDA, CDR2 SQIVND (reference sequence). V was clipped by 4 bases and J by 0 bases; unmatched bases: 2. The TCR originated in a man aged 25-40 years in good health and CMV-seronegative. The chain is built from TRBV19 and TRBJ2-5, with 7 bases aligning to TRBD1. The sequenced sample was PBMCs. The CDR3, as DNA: TGTGCCAGTAGTAGGGACAGCTACCAAGAGACCCAGTACTTC. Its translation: CASSRDSYQETQYF.